This T cell receptor beta chain was observed in a study of CD8+ T cells in alopecia areata. Cells from pooled cutaneous lymph nodes were sorted by CD4, CD8alpha, NKG2D, NKG2ACE and other markers. Extracted RNA was reverse transcribed into cDNA, the sequencing template. TCRdb's table, derived via immunoSEQ multiplex PCR, lists solely in-frame clones and lacks some. This sample carries 200,000 to 300,000 clones, none of them present only once. V was pared by 0 bases and J by 0 bases, with 8 bases of the junction left unmatched. Germline V lookup: CDR1 NSQYPW, CDR2 LRSPGD (reference sequence). The CDR3 consists of 18 residues. Note on this clone: Gene names refer to mouse genes. The read comes to an end 4 residues before the CDR3 does, leaving the germline J gene to fill in the end.

The origin of this receptor is a C3H/HeJ mouse with alopecia areata. For this mouse line, the MHC haplotype is H2-k. The chain is built from TRBV1 and TRBJ2-3; 8 positions match TRBD2. Sample: CD4+ T cells sorted from a lymph node. The DNA read from the CDR3 is TGCACCTGCAGTGCAGATCTGGGGGGCGATTGGAGTGCAGAA. Translated: CTCSADLGGDWSAE. The whole CDR3 is CTCSADLGGDWSAETLYF. The entire variable domain, with the rest obtained from reference TRBV1 and TRBJ2-3, is as follows: VTLLEQNPRWRLVPRGQAVNLRCILKNSQYPWMSWYQQDLQKQLQWLFTLRSPGDKEVKSLPGADYLATRVTDTELRLQVANMSQGRTLYCTCSADLGGDWSAETLYFGSGTRLTVL.